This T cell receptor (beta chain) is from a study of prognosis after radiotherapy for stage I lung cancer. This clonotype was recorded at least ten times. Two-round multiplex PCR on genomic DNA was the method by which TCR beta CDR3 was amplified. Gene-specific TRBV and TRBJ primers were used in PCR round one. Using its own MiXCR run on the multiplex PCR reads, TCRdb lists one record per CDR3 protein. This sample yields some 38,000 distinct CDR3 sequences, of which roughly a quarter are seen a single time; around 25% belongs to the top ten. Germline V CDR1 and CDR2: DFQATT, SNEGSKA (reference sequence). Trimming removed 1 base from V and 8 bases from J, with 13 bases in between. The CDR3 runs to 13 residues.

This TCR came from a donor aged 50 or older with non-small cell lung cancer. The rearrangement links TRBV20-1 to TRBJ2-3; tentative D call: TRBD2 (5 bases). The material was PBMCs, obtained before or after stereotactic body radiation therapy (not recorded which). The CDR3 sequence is CSARGLASLTQYF. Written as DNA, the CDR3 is TGCAGTGCTAGAGGGCTAGCTTCCCTTACGCAGTATTTT.